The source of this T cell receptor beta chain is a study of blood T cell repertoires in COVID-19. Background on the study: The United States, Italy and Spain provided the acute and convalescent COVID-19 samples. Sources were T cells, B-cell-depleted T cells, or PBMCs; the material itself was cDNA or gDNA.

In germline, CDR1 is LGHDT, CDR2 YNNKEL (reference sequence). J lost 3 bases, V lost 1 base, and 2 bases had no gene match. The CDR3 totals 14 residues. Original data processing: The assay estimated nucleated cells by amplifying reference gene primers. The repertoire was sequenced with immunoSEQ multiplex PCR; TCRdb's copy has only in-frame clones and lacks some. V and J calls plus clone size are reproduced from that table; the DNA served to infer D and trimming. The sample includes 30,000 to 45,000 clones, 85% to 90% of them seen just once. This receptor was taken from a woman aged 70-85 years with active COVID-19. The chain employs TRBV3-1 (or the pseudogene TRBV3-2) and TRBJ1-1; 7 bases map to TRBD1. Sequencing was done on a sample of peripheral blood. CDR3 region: CASSQGTGYTEAFF. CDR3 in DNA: TGTGCCAGCAGCCAAGGGACAGGATACACTGAAGCTTTCTTT.